One and the same sample provided the 10 T cell receptor beta chains below, sequenced in a study of CD8+CD57+ T cells in acquired aplastic anemia. For CDR3 and TCR beta VDJ profiling, genomic DNA was the template used. TCRdb processed the reads anew with MiXCR; each CDR3 protein has one entry. The profile covers about 130,000 distinct CDR3 sequences, with 35% to 50% appearing a single time and less than 8.5% taken by the ten largest. The sample was sorted CD4+, CD8+, or CD8+CD57+ T cells (not recorded which) from PBMCs. The origin of the receptors is a human donor in good health, serving as a control.

The V gene is TRBV15, the J gene TRBJ2-7; D is ambiguous. V lost 3 bases and J 2 bases, leaving 11 bases between the germline ends. This CDR3 spans 14 amino acids. Per the germline V gene, CDR1 is LNHNV and CDR2 is YYDKDF (reference sequence). The CDR3 reads CATSRDAGAYEQYF. The CDR3 coding sequence is TGTGCCACCAGCAGGGACGCTGGGGCCTACGAGCAGTACTTC.

This clonotype is a singleton in its sample. This chain connects TRBV19 to TRBJ1-5; D might be TRBD1 (5 bases). Trimming removed 4 bases at V and 0 bases at J, with 19 bases between. In germline, CDR1 is LNHDA, CDR2 SQIVND (reference sequence). CDR3 length: 18 residues. CDR3 in amino acids: CASSKQRGTIPSNQPQHF. The CDR3 region has the DNA TGTGCCAGTAGTAAGCAACGGGGCACTATCCCTAGCAATCAGCCCCAGCATTTT. The full variable domain, in which reference TRBV19 and TRBJ1-5 provide the parts outside the CDR3, is DGGITQSPKYLFRKEGQNVTLSCEQNLNHDAMYWYRQDPGQGLRLIYYSQIVNDFQKGDIAEGYSVSREKKESFPLTVTSAQKNPTAFYLCASSKQRGTIPSNQPQHFGDGTRLSIL.

Worth noting for this clonotype: This may stem from a read error, because a much larger clone lies one nucleotide away. This chain links TRBV20-1 with TRBJ2-1; 14 bases align to TRBD2. Losses at the gene ends were 5 bases for V and 6 bases for J; bases not matched to a gene: 9. Germline V gene data show CDR1 as DFQATT and CDR2 as SNEGSKA (reference sequence). The CDR3 contains 16 residues. CDR3 sequence: CSAGAPGLAGVNEQFF. The CDR3 nucleotides read TGCAGTGCTGGGGCGCCGGGACTAGCGGGAGTCAATGAGCAGTTCTTC.

This chain links TRBV15 with TRBJ2-1, with 10 bases matching TRBD2. There are 16 residues in the CDR3. From germline, CDR1 is LNHNV and CDR2 YYDKDF (reference sequence). The junction had 2 bases not matched to a gene; V was cut back by 3 bases and J by 0 bases. This CDR3 reads CATSSSGGYSYNEQFF. The CDR3 bases are TGTGCCACCAGCAGTAGCGGGGGGTACTCCTACAATGAGCAGTTCTTC.

Comments on this clonotype: One end of the junction fails to match germline, which may point to a read error. The chain employs TRBV4-1 and TRBJ1-2; D possibly corresponds to TRBD1 (6 bases). The germline CDR1 and CDR2 sequences are MGHRA and YSYEKL. There are 13 residues in the CDR3. CDR3: CASSQAGVGGPHF. The CDR3, as DNA: TGCGCCAGCAGCCAAGCAGGGGTCGGGGGTCCCCACTTC.

The table lists this clonotype with many counts. The genes are TRBV2 and TRBJ2-2, with 9 bases fitting TRBD1. V shed 6 bases and J 3 bases; nucleotides not matched to a gene: 5. CDR3 length: 15 amino acids. Germline assignment: CDR1 SNHLY and CDR2 FYNNEI. This CDR3 is CASRQGAGYTGELFF. CDR3 DNA sequence: TGTGCCAGCAGACAGGGGGCCGGGTACACCGGGGAGCTGTTTTTT.

This clonotype was detected many times. The chain uses TRBV7-2 and TRBJ2-1; D is undetermined. Germline CDR1 and CDR2: SGHTA and FQGNSA. The CDR3 runs 13 residues. Deletions cut 2 bases from V and 3 bases from J, with 5 bases between. The CDR3: CASSLSVYNEQFF. CDR3 in DNA: TGTGCCAGCAGCTTATCGGTCTACAATGAGCAGTTCTTC.

This clonotype appeared many times. The genes are TRBV20-1 and TRBJ1-1, with a weak D call TRBD1 (6 bases). The CDR3 has 13 residues. V shed 3 bases and J shed 4 bases, with 12 bases lying between them. The germline gives CDR1 DFQATT, CDR2 SNEGSKA (reference sequence). The CDR3 nucleotides read TGCAGTGCTAGTGGGCAGGGGCTCACTGAAGCTTTCTTT. This encodes CSASGQGLTEAFF.

This clonotype has more than one count but fewer than ten. This CDR3 reads CASSPAYNEQFF. CDR3 DNA sequence: TGTGCCAGCAGCCCCGCTTACAATGAGCAGTTCTTC. The chain employs TRBV9 and TRBJ2-1; D gene ambiguous. V dropped 4 bases and J dropped 4 bases, with 6 bases sitting between them. The CDR3 is 12 amino acids. Germline lookup yields CDR1 SGDLS and CDR2 YYNGEE. Complete variable domain (other parts from reference TRBV9 and TRBJ2-1): DSGVTQTPKHLITATGQRVTLRCSPRSGDLSVYWYQQSLDQGLQFLIQYYNGEERAKGNILERFSAQQFPDLHSELNLSSLELGDSALYFCASSPAYNEQFFGPGTRLTVL.

The chain couples TRBV29-1 to TRBJ1-5; 8 nucleotides match TRBD1. The CDR3 is 12 residues long. CDR1 is SQVTM, CDR2 ANQGSEA, per germline. With 7 bases clipped from V and 4 bases from J, the junction kept 3 bases outside the gene matches. The CDR3 sequence is CSAGQENQPQHF. The DNA of the CDR3 is TGCAGCGCGGGACAGGAGAATCAGCCCCAGCATTTT. The full variable domain, with the rest looked up from reference TRBV29-1 and TRBJ1-5, is SAVISQKPSRDICQRGTSLTIQCQVDSQVTMMFWYRQQPGQSLTLIATANQGSEATYESGFVIDKFPISRPNLTFSTLTVSNMSPEDSSIYLCSAGQENQPQHFGDGTRLSIL.